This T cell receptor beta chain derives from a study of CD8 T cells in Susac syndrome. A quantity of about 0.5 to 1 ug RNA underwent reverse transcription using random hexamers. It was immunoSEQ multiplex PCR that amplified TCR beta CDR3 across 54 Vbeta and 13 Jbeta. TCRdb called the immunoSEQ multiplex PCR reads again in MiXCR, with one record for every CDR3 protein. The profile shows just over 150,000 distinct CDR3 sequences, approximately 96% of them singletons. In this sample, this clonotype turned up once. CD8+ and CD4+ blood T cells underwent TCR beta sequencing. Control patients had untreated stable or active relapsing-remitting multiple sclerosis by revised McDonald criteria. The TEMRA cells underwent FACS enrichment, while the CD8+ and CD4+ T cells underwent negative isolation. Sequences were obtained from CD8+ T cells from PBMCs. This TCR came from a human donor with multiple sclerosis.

The CDR3 sequence: CASSQGPEQYF. The CDR3 region has the DNA TGTGCCAGCAGCCAAGGGCCCGAGCAGTACTTC. This sequence joins TRBV4-2 and TRBJ2-7; no definite D call. The CDR3 is 11 amino acids. Germline V CDR1 and CDR2: LGHNA, YNFKEQ. The V end lost 1 base, the J end lost 6 bases, and 4 bases lay between the germline ends.